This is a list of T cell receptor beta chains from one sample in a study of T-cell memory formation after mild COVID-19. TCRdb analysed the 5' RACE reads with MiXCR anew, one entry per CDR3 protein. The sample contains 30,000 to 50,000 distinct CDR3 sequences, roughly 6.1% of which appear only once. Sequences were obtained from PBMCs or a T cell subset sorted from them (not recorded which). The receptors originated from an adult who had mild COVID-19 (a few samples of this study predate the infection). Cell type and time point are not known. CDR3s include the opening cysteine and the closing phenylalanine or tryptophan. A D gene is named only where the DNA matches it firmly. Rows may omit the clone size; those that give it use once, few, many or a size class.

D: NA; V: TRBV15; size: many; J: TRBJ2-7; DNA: TGTGCCACCAGCAGAGATAGACTAGTGCGAATGTACGAGCAGTACTTC; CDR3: CATSRDRLVRMYEQYF
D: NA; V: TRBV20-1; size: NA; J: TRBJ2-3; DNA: TGCAGTGCTCTCGGTGGCGGGGCGAGCACAGATACGCAGTATTTT; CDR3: CSALGGGASTDTQYF
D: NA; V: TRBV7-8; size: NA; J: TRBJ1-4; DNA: TGTGCCAGCAGCTGGGGACTGGGAGAAAAACTGTTTTTT; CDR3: CASSWGLGEKLFF
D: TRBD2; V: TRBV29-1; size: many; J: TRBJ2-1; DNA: TGCAGCGTCTCTAGCGGGACGAGGAATGAGCAGTTCTTC; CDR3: CSVSSGTRNEQFF
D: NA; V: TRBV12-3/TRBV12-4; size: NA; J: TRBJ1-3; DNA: TGTGCCAGCAGCCCTGGGGGGAACACCATATATTTT; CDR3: CASSPGGNTIYF
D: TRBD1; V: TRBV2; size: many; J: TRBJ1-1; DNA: TGTGCCAGCAACCTACAGGGGGGCGACACTGAAGCTTTCTTT; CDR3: CASNLQGGDTEAFF
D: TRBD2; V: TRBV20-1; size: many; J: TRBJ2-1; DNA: TGCAGTGCCCTACCCGGGACTAGCGCCAACAATGAGCAGTTCTTC; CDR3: CSALPGTSANNEQFF
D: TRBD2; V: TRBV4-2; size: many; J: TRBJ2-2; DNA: TGTGCCAGCAGCCAAGGGGCGGGGGAGAACACCGGGGAGCTGTTTTTT; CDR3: CASSQGAGENTGELFF
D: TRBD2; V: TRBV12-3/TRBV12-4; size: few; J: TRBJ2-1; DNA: TGTGCCAGCAGTTTTACCGCGGGAGGGAGCTCCTACAATGAGCAGTTCTTC; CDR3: CASSFTAGGSSYNEQFF
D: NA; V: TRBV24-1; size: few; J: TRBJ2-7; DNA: TGTGCCACCAGTGAACAGGGCTACGAGCAGTACTTC; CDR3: CATSEQGYEQYF
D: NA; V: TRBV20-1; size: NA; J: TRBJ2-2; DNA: TGCAGTGCTAGAGATTTTCGGGACGGAAACACCGGGGAGCTGTTTTTT; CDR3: CSARDFRDGNTGELFF
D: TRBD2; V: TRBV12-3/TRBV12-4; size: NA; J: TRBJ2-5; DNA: TGTGCCAGCAGTGCCGGGACTAACCTACAAGAGACCCAGTACTTC; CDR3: CASSAGTNLQETQYF
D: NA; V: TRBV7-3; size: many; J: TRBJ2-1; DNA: TGTGCCAGCAGCTCTTCCCCCCGGGACCAGCAGTTCTTC; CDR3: CASSSSPRDQQFF
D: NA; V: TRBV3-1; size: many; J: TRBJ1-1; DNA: TGTGCCAGCAATTTCGGCGGGACTGAAGCTTTCTTT; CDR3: CASNFGGTEAFF
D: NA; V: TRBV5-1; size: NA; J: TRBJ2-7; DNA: TGCGCCAGCAGAAGGATACGAGAGAACGAGCAGTACTTC; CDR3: CASRRIRENEQYF
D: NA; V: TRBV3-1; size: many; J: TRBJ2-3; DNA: TGTGCCAGCAGCCTACACGCGAATACGCAGTATTTT; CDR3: CASSLHANTQYF
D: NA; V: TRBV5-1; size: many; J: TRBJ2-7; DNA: TGCGCCAGCAGCCCCGACGGGTTTAGGCTCGAGCAGTACTTC; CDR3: CASSPDGFRLEQYF
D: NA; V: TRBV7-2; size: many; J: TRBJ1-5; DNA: TGTGCCAGCAGCCTCGACGGGACCCGACAGTATCAGCCCCAGCATTTT; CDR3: CASSLDGTRQYQPQHF
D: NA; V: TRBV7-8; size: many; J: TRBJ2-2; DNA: TGTGCCAGCGGCCGGTGGCAGGGGACCGGGGAGCTGTTTTTT; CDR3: CASGRWQGTGELFF
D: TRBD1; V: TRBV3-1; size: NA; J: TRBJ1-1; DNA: TGTGCCAGCAGCCTTATGACAGGGCGGGAAGCTTTCTTT; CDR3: CASSLMTGREAFF
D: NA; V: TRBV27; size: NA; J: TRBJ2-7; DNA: TGTGCCAGCAGTTTAAGGCAGGGTGGCGAGCAGTACTTC; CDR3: CASSLRQGGEQYF
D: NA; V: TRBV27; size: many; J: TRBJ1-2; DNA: TGTGCCAGCAGTTTGGGGGGTACCGGCGGCTACACCTTC; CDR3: CASSLGGTGGYTF
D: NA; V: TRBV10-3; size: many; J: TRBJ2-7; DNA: TGTGCCATCAGCGGACAGCCGGGCTCCTACGAGCAGTACTTC; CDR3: CAISGQPGSYEQYF
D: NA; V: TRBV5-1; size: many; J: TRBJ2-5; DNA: TGCGCCAGCAGCTACGAGGGGGGATGGGAGACCCAGTACTTC; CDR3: CASSYEGGWETQYF
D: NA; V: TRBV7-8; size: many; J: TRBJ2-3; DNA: TGTGCCAGCAGCTTAGACGGAGGGACAGATACGCAGTATTTT; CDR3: CASSLDGGTDTQYF
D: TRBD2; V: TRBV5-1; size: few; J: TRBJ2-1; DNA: TGCGCCAGCAGCCGGAAAACTAGCGGTAGTTACAATGAGCAGTTCTTC; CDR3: CASSRKTSGSYNEQFF
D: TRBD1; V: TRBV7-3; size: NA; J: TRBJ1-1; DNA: TGTGCCAGCAGCTTAACGACAGGGGGTAACACTGAAGCTTTCTTT; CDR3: CASSLTTGGNTEAFF
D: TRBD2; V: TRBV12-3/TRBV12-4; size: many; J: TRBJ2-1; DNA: TGTGCCACGACACTAGCGGCCTACAATGAGCAGTTCTTC; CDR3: CATTLAAYNEQFF
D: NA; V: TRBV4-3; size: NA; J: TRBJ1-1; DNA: TGCGCCAGCAGCCAAGATCCTCCAGGGCAGATTAACACTGAAGCTTTCTTT; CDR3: CASSQDPPGQINTEAFF
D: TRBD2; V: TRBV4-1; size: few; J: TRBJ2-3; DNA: TGCGCCAGCAGCCAAGGGTTAGCGGGAGGGCGGCAGTATTTT; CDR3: CASSQGLAGGRQYF
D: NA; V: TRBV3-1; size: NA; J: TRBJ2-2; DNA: TGTGCCAGCAGCGCGAAGACATGGGCGGGGGCCTCTGCCGGGGAGCTGTTTTTT; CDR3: CASSAKTWAGASAGELFF
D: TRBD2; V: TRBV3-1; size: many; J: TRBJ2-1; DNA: TGTGCCAGCAGCCAAGCTGCGGGACTAGCGAGAGGCCCCTACAATGAGCAGTTCTTC; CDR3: CASSQAAGLARGPYNEQFF
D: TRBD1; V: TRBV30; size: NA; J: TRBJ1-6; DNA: TGTGCCCATACAGGGGGCTCCTATAATTCACCCCTCCACTTT; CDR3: CAHTGGSYNSPLHF
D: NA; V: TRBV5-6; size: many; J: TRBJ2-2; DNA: TGTGCCAGCAGCTCCGAGGCAGGGCGGACCGGGGAGCTGTTTTTT; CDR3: CASSSEAGRTGELFF
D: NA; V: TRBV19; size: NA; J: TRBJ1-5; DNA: TGTGCCAGTAGTGAACCAGTGATCAATCAGCCCCAGCATTTT; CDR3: CASSEPVINQPQHF
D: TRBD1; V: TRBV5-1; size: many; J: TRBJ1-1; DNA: TGCGCCAGCAGCTTGGGCCGGACAGGCGAAGCTTTCTTT; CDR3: CASSLGRTGEAFF
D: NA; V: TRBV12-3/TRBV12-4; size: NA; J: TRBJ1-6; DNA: TGTGCCAGCAGGTCGACAGGACCCAATTCACCCCTCCACTTT; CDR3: CASRSTGPNSPLHF
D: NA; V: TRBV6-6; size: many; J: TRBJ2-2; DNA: TGTGCCAGCTTCAGGGGAGCCGGGGAGCTGTTTTTT; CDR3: CASFRGAGELFF
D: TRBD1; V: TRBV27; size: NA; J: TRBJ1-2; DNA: TGTGCCAGCAGGCGGACAGGGAGGGATGGCTACACCTTC; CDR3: CASRRTGRDGYTF
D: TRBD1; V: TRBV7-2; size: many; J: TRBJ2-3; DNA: TGTGCCAGCAGCACCCGACAGGGGTCGAGCACAGATACGCAGTATTTT; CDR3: CASSTRQGSSTDTQYF
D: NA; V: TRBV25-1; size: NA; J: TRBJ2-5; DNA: TGTGCCAGCAGTGAAAACAGGGATTTGGAGACCCAGTACTTC; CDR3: CASSENRDLETQYF